The 2 T cell receptor beta chains reported below all come from one sample, sequenced in a study of spatial heterogeneity in lung cancer. Noted time point: sample taken at primary tumor resection. Unsorted whole RNA of tumor, nontumor lung or frozen PBMC was sequenced. Via MiXCR, TCRdb re-called the 5' RACE reads, giving one row per CDR3 protein. The sample has about 36,000 distinct CDR3 sequences, 4% to 6% seen once. Specimen: PBMCs, collected at surgery. The receptor set was obtained from a female donor with early-stage non-small cell lung cancer.

This clonotype showed up many times. V and J are TRBV6-2 or TRBV6-3 and TRBJ1-2; D is undetermined. Germline CDR1 and CDR2: MNHEY and SVGEGT. CDR3 length: 11 amino acids. Trimming took 6 bases from V and 9 from J, leaving 11 bases between them. The CDR3 is CASSYRRSYTF. The CDR3 DNA reads as TGTGCCAGCAGCTACAGACGGAGCTACACCTTC.

In its sample, this clonotype was seen many times. The chain links TRBV5-4 to TRBJ2-5; D is unclear. The germline V gene has CDR1 SGHNT and CDR2 YYREEE (reference sequence). Deletions cut 5 bases from V and 5 bases from J, with 16 bases between. The length of the CDR3 is 14 residues. The CDR3 spells CASRRGTTTETQYF. The CDR3 nucleotides read TGTGCCAGCAGACGAGGTACGACAACTGAGACCCAGTACTTC.